The clone carrying this TCR beta chain was observed a handful of times. Its antigen remains unknown. This sample was taken from a study of identical twins. Study findings and constraints: Cross-sectional statistics, not tracking of the same donors, supported the conclusions. Within twin pairs, the out-of-frame alpha sequences they shared showed excess low generation probability. Beta clonotypes that were abundant in cord blood contained fewer insertions, a pattern absent from memory repertoires.

The donor group consisted entirely of healthy Caucasians. Germline V gene sequence: CDR1 SGHTA, CDR2 FQGNSA. The CDR3 is 13 amino acids. V lost 5 bases and J lost 7, with 13 bases in between. A single record per CDR3 protein comes from TCRdb applying MiXCR to the 5' RACE reads. Of 1,800,000 or so distinct CDR3 sequences listed, under 35% are singletons. Input material: cord blood. The genes are TRBV7-2 and TRBJ2-3; D call uncertain. The sequence came from a newborn girl in good health. As DNA, the CDR3 is TGTGCCAGCAGCCCGCCCGGACGATATACGCAGTATTTT. It specifies CASSPPGRYTQYF.